This T cell receptor (beta chain) was found in a study of blood T cell repertoires in COVID-19 (TCRdb year 2020). Broadly, across the study: The collaborator samples originated in the United States, Italy and Spain and spanned the acute and convalescent phases of COVID-19. The prospective study material was composed of cDNA or gDNA derived from T cells, B-cell-depleted T cells, or PBMCs. The dataset comprised deeply sampled blood TCRbeta repertoires from subjects exposed to, actively infected with, or recovered from COVID-19. The repertoires were released in a freely available public database intended as a resource for research on the immune response to SARS-CoV-2. Samples were obtained from the ongoing ImmuneRACE study (first 160 participants) and from over 1,000 subjects provided by 6 global collaborators. Sample metadata almost always included a de-identified subject ID, COVID-19 status, age in years and sex. Where available, HLA class I and class II types were obtained from metadata supplied by the sample provider rather than from assay-based typing.

Each collaborating institution followed its own protocols to collect whole blood in K2EDTA tubes. For TCRbeta analysis, collaborator samples were shipped as frozen whole blood, as isolated PBMCs, or as DNA extracted from either sample type. The immunoSEQ Assay, a bias-controlled multiplex PCR, was used to amplify TCRbeta CDR3 regions from genomic DNA. Per the original workflow: The number of nucleated cells in each sample was estimated from the amplification of reference gene primers within the assay. To quantify the absolute abundance of each unique TCRbeta CDR3 rearrangement, sequence reads were collapsed and filtered. For each sample, productive Simpson clonality was calculated as the square root of Simpson's diversity index across productive rearrangements. TCRdb retrieved this table from immuneACCESS and kept in-frame rearrangements only. Not all clones are present; in checked studies, unresolved V genes account for under half, and no reason is known for the remainder. The V and J calls and clone size were taken over from that table, and D and trimming were inferred from the DNA. Counted in this sample were 100,000 to 130,000 clones; more than 80% of them appeared once. The leading ten clones occupy nearly 5% of the sample.

The junction carries 10 bases between V and J, which are trimmed by 0 bases and 5 bases respectively. The CDR3 has 14 amino acids, counting the end cysteine and phenylalanine. The entry retains the CDR3 DNA only, 42 bases that are in frame from base 1. The germline V gene supplies CDR1 SGHVS and CDR2 FNYEAQ. The investigation overall reported the following: How much clinical and demographic metadata was included differed by source and by participant, and the metadata was provided uncurated.

Of note for this clone: Its cognate antigen has yet to be identified. The input lacks base qualities; no much larger clone sits a single base away.

The sample comprised peripheral blood. The sequence was obtained from a man aged 35-49 years with active or convalescent COVID-19. The sequence is built from TRBV7-6 and TRBJ2-5, and TRBD1 may be the D gene, going by 6 matching bases. The DNA reads TGTGCCAGCAGCTTAGCGTCTCAGGGGGAGACCCAGTACTTC. The translation is CASSLASQGETQYF.